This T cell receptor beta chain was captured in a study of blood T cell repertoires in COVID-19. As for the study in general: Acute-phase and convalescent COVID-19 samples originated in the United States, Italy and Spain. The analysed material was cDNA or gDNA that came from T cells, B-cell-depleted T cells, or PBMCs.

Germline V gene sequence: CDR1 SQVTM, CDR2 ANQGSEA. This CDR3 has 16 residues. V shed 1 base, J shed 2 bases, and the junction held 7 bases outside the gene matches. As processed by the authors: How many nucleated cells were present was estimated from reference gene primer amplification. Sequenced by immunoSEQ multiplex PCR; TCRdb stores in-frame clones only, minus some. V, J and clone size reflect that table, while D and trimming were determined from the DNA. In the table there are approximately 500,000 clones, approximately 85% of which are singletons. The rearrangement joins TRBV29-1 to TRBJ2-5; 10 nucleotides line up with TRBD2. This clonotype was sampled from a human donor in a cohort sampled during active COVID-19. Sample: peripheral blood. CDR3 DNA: TGCAGCGTTGAAGGGGTGGCTAGCGGGAGACAAGAGACCCAGTACTTC. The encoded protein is CSVEGVASGRQETQYF.